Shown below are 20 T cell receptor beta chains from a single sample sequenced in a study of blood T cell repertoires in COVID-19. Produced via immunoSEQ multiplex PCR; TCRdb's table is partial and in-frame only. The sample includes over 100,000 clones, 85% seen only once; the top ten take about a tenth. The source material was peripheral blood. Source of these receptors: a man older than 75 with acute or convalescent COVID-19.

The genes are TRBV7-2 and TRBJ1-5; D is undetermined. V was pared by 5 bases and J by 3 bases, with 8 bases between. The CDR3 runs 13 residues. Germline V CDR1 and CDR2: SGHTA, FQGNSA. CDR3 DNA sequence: TGTGCCAGCAGCCCCGGAGTCAATCAGCCCCAGCATTTT. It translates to CASSPGVNQPQHF.

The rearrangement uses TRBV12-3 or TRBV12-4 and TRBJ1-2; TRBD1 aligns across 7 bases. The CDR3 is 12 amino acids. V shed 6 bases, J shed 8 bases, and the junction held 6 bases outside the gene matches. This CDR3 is CASRSQGGGYTF. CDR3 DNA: TGTGCCAGCAGGTCCCAGGGGGGAGGCTACACCTTC.

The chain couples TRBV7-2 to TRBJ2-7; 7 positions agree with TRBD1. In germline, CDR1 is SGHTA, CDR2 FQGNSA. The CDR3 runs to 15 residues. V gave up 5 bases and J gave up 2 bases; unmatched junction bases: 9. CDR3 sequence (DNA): TGTGCCAGCAGCGATTCCCGGGACAGAACCTACGAGCAGTACTTC. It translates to CASSDSRDRTYEQYF.

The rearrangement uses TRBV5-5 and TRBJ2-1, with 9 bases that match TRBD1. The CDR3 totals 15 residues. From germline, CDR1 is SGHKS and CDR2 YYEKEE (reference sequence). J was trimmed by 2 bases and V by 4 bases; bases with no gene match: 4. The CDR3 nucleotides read TGTGCCAGCAGCCCCGGGACAGGGCCCTACAATGAGCAGTTCTTC. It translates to CASSPGTGPYNEQFF.

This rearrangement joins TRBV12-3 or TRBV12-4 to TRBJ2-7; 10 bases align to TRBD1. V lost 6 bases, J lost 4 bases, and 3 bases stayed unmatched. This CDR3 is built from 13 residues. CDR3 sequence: CASRGQGNYEQYF. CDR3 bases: TGTGCCAGCAGGGGACAGGGGAATTACGAGCAGTACTTC.

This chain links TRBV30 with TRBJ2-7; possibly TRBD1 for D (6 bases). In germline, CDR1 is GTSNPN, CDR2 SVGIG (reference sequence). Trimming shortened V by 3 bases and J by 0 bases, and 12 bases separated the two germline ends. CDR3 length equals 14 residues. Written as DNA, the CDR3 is TGTGCCTGGAGAGTAACAGGGAGCTCCTACGAGCAGTACTTC. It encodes CAWRVTGSSYEQYF.

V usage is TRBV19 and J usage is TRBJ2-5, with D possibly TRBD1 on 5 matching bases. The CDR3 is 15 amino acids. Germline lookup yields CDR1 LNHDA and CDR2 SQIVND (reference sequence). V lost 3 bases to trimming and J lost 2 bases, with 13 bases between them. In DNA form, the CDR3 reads TGTGCCAGTAGTATCCATGACAGAAATCAAGAGACCCAGTACTTC. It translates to CASSIHDRNQETQYF.

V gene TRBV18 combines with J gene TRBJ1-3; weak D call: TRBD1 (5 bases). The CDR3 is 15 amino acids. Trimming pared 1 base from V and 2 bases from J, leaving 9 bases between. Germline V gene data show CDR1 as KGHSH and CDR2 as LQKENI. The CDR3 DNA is TGTGCCAGCTCACCACAGAGCAGGGCTGGAAACACCATATATTTT. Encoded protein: CASSPQSRAGNTIYF. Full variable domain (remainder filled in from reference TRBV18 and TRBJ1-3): NAGVMQNPRHLVRRRGQEARLRCSPMKGHSHVYWYRQLPEEGLKFMVYLQKENIIDESGMPKERFSAEFPKEGPSILRIQQVVRGDSAAYFCASSPQSRAGNTIYFGEGSWLTVV.

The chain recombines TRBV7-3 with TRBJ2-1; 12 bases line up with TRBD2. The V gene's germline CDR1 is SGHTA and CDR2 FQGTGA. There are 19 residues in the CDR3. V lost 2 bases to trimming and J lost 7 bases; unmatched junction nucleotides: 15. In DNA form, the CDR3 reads TGTGCCAGCAGCTTATCCCCCGGGCTAGCGGGAGGGCCCAGGAATGAGCAGTTCTTC. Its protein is CASSLSPGLAGGPRNEQFF.

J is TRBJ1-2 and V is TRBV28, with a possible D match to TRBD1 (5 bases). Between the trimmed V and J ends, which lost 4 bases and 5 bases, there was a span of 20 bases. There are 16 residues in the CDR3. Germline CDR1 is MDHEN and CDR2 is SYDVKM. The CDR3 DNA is TGTGCCAGCAGTTCCCTCTCGGCGGGGGGGGTGTATGGCTACACCTTC. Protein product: CASSSLSAGGVYGYTF.

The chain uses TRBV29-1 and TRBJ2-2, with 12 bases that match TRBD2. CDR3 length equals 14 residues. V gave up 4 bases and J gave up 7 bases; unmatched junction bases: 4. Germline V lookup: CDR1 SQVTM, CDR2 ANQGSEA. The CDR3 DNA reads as TGCAGCGTTGGGACTAGCGGGACTAGCGGGGAGCTGTTTTTT. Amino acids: CSVGTSGTSGELFF.

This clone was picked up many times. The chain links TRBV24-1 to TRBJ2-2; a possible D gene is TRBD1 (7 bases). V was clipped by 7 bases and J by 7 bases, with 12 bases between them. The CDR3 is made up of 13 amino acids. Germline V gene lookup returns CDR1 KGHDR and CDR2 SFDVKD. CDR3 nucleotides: TGTGCCACCAGGGCAGGGGGGTACGGGGAGCTGTTTTTT. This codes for CATRAGGYGELFF.

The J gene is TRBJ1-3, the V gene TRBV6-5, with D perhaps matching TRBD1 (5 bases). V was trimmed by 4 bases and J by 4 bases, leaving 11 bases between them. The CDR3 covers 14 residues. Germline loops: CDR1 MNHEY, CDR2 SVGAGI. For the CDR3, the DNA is TGTGCCAGCAGTTCCCTCAGGGTGGGAAACACCATATATTTT. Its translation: CASSSLRVGNTIYF.

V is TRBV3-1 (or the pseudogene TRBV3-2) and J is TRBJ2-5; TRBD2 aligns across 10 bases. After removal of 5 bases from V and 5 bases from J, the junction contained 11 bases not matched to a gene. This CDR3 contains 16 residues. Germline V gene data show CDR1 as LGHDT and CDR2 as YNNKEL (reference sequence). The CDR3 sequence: CASSWGAGTSVETQYF. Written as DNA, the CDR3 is TGTGCCAGCAGCTGGGGAGCCGGGACTAGCGTCGAGACCCAGTACTTC.

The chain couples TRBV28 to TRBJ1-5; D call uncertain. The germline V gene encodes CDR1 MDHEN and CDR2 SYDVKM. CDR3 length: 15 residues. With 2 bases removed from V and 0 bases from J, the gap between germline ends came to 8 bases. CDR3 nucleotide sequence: TGTGCCAGCAGTTTACCGGGAAATAGCAATCAGCCCCAGCATTTT. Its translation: CASSLPGNSNQPQHF.

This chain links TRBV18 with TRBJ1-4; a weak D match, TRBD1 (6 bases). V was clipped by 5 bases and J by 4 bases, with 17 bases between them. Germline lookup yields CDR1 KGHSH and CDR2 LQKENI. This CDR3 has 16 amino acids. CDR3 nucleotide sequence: TGTGCCAGCTCATATGGACAGACCGACATTAATGAAAAACTGTTTTTT. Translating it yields CASSYGQTDINEKLFF.

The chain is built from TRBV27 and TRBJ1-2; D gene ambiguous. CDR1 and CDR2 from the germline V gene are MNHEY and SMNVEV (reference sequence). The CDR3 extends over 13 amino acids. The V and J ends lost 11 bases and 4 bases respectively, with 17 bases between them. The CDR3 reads CAQWAPEPYGYTF. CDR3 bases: TGTGCCCAGTGGGCCCCTGAACCCTATGGCTACACCTTC.

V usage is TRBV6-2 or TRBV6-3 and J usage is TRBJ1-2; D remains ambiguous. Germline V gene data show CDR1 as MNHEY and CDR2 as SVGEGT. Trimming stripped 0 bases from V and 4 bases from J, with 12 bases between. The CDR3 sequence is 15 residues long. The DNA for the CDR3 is TGTGCCAGCAGTTACTCGCAGGTCAACAGCTATGGCTACACCTTC. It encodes CASSYSQVNSYGYTF.

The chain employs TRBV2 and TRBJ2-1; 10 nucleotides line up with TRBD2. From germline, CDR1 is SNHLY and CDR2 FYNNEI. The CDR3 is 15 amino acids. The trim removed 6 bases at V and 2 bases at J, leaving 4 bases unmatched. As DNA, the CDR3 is TGTGCCAGCAGGGTTAGCGGGGGGCCCTACAATGAGCAGTTCTTC. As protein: CASRVSGGPYNEQFF.

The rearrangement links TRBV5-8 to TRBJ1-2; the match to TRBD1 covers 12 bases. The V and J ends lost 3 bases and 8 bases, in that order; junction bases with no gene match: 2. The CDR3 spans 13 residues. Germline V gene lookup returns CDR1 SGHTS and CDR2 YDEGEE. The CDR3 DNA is TGTGCCAGCAGCTGGGGACAGGGGGCCGGCTACACCTTC. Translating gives CASSWGQGAGYTF. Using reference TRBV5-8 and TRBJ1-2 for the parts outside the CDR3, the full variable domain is EAGVTQSPTHLIKTRGQQATLRCSPISGHTSVYWYQQALGLGLQFLLWYDEGEERNRGNFPPRFSGRQFPNYSSELNVNALELEDSALYLCASSWGQGAGYTFGSGTRLTVV.